This TCR beta chain was sequenced for a study of cytomegalovirus exposure and HLA in healthy donors (dated by TCRdb to about 2017). Background for the entire study: A later analysis indicated that the 95 to 150 validation repertoires were generated on the platform also employed for the 666 repertoires of the first cohort. The study was designed to test whether signatures of past pathogen exposure could be identified by cataloging public T cell receptors. In addition to the first cohort of 666 subjects, a separate validation cohort of 120 different subjects was used. To predict cytomegalovirus infection status, the study brought together high-throughput TCR immunosequencing, statistical association of individual TCRs with disease status, and machine learning.

The donors belonged to the validation cohort of approximately 130 subjects, which was separate from the approximately 700-subject first cohort. Library preparation was by the immunoSEQ multiplex PCR assay. The source study handled its data this way. A statistical classification framework was built for diagnosing cytomegalovirus status from the catalog of TCR beta chain sequences. Drawn from immuneACCESS, this table holds only the in-frame rearrangements with V and J called that TCRdb kept. Clones are partly lost; checked studies trace under half to an unresolved V gene and leave the rest unexplained. V, J and clone size are taken as reported in that table, and D and trimming were inferred from the DNA itself. The sample records about 70,000 clones, 94% of which are singletons. Approximately 1.5% of the sample is in the top ten clones. What the study reported, not specific to this receptor: Cytomegalovirus status was reported to be diagnosed by the classifier with high specificity and sensitivity in both the original and validation cohorts. A later analysis found that TCRs clustered in the first cohort also tended to co-occur in the approximately 120 validation repertoires, with approximately 93% of cluster scores above 0. Three of the identified cytomegalovirus-associated TCR beta chains were confirmed in vitro to be specific for cytomegalovirus antigens. It was suggested by the authors that the approach could potentially be generalized to other disease states and immunological phenotypes. The study listed 164 TCR beta chains as associated with cytomegalovirus. While some public TCRs were present in many individuals, most TCR sequences turned up only very rarely across donors. The validation cohort had no HLA typing available for a later analysis, so co-occurrence within that cohort was assessed over all 120 or so repertoires.

From V the trimming removes 2 bases and from J it removes 4 bases, while the gene matches leave 4 bases of the junction unaccounted for. Inclusive of the bounding cysteine and phenylalanine, the CDR3 is 14 residues long. The read is trimmed to its CDR3 DNA, 42 bases read in frame from base 1. Looking up the germline V gene (reference sequence) yields CDR1 LNHDA and CDR2 SQIVND. This clone was observed a single time. This clone's antigen is unknown. Base qualities are missing; no much larger clone stands one base away. The same CDR3 can be traced to other DNA sequences in this sample. The chain is encoded by TRBV19 joined to TRBJ2-7; a stretch of 8 junction bases matches TRBD2. The sequencing sample was made of PBMCs. The TCR sequence derives from a man aged 18 to 29 in good health and CMV-seropositive. The CDR3 protein is CASSILAGNYEQYF. The sequenced DNA: TGTGCCAGTAGTATATTAGCGGGAAATTACGAGCAGTACTTC. Beyond the CDR3, the reference TRBV19 and TRBJ2-7 genes provide the residues; the full variable domain reads: DGGITQSPKYLFRKEGQNVTLSCEQNLNHDAMYWYRQDPGQGLRLIYYSQIVNDFQKGDIAEGYSVSREKKESFPLTVTSAQKNPTAFYLCASSILAGNYEQYFGPGTRLTVT.